This T cell receptor (beta chain) comes out of a study of cytomegalovirus exposure and HLA in healthy donors. Both 60 Vbeta primers and 13 Jbeta primers went into the PCR. The method was immunoSEQ multiplex PCR; TCRdb's version includes in-frame clones alone and lacks a portion of them. In the table there are 55,000 to 80,000 clones, roughly 80% of which are singletons. The ends lost 5 bases at V and 1 base at J; junction bases unmatched: 14. Germline-derived CDR1 and CDR2 are SGHVS and FNYEAQ. The CDR3 covers 18 residues. The V call is TRBV7-6, the J call TRBJ2-1, with TRBD2 matching over 7 bases. Sample: PBMCs. The TCR originated in a woman in her 30s in good health and CMV-seropositive. The CDR3 loop reads CASSVVVLGGSSYNEQFF. The CDR3 DNA follows: TGTGCCAGCAGCGTAGTGGTGCTAGGCGGGAGTTCCTACAATGAGCAGTTCTTC.